This TCR beta chain was captured in a study of shared clonotypes between healthy human individuals. There were only Caucasian adults among the donors, and all lived in Nashville, Tennessee. Study-level points and caveats: Among non-shared clonotypes, generation probabilities were lower than among those shared by all four donors.

Trimming pared 0 bases from V and 0 bases from J, leaving 6 bases between. Germline V gives CDR1 KGHSH, CDR2 LQKENI. The CDR3 length is 15 residues. Using immunoSEQ multiplex PCR, the repertoire was profiled, and TCRdb retains in-frame clones only, with some absent. The sample contains about 2,500,000 clones, around 94% of which appear only once. Only one count was recorded for this clone. Its antigen is undetermined. The sample carries other DNA sequences with the same CDR3. The sequence was collected from a man aged 18-30 years in good health. The sample taken for sequencing was naive CD4+ T cells sorted from blood. Indicated subset: CD45RA+ positively selected. The chain has TRBV18 and TRBJ1-3; no clear D gene. The CDR3 loop is CASSPPGSSGNTIYF. CDR3 in DNA: TGTGCCAGCTCACCACCGGGTAGCTCTGGAAACACCATATATTTT.